This is a list of T cell receptor beta chains from one sample in a study of CD8+ T cells in alopecia areata. Data came from immunoSEQ multiplex PCR; TCRdb stores just in-frame clones and leaves some out. The sample includes roughly 3,800 clones, 70% to 85% of them seen just once. The sample here was skin, taken at week 24, from a patient treated with tofacitinib. These TCRs come from a human donor with alopecia areata. Both conserved end residues are part of each CDR3. D genes are given only for firm matches. Only some rows state a clone size, as once, few, many or a class for expanded clones.

v_gene	j_gene	d_gene	abundance	len	CDR3aa	CDR3nt
TRBV11-3	TRBJ1-2	NA	NA	17	CASSLPGSLTGISGYTF	TGTGCCAGCAGCTTACCTGGATCCCTAACAGGGATCTCTGGCTACACCTTC
TRBV7-2	TRBJ2-7	TRBD1	NA	16	CASSQGAGQGTYEQYF	TGTGCCAGCAGCCAGGGAGCGGGACAGGGCACCTACGAGCAGTACTTC
TRBV19	TRBJ1-2	TRBD1	NA	13	CAVRDRENYGYTF	TGTGCCGTCCGGGACAGGGAGAACTATGGCTACACCTTC
TRBV27	TRBJ2-1	NA	NA	16	CASSFQIVRGPPEQFF	TGTGCCAGCAGTTTTCAGATTGTTCGGGGGCCGCCTGAGCAGTTCTTC
TRBV9	TRBJ1-2	TRBD1	few	16	CASSPPGTEKNYGYTF	TGTGCCAGCAGCCCTCCCGGGACAGAGAAAAACTATGGCTACACCTTC
TRBV19	TRBJ1-5	NA	NA	15	CASSVTAYSNQPQHF	TGTGCCAGTAGTGTGACGGCGTATAGCAATCAGCCCCAGCATTTT
TRBV7-2	TRBJ2-1	NA	NA	15	CASRGGARSYNEQFF	TGTGCCAGCAGGGGGGGCGCCCGATCCTACAATGAGCAGTTCTTC
TRBV28	TRBJ2-7	NA	NA	15	CAISTQWGGAYEQYF	TGTGCCATCTCAACGCAATGGGGTGGGGCCTACGAGCAGTACTTC
TRBV28	TRBJ1-2	NA	NA	14	CASEMGGPQGGYTF	TGTGCCAGCGAGATGGGCGGGCCTCAAGGTGGCTACACCTTC
TRBV7-8	TRBJ1-2	TRBD1	NA	15	CASSADGQGNYGYTF	TGTGCCAGCAGCGCCGATGGACAGGGAAACTATGGCTACACCTTC
TRBV14	TRBJ1-6	NA	NA	14	CASSQAVGDSPLHF	TGTGCCAGCAGCCAAGCTGTTGGGGATTCACCCCTCCACTTT
TRBV6-5	TRBJ1-1	NA	NA	15	CASTTRVAPNTEAFF	TGTGCCAGCACCACGCGAGTCGCACCGAACACTGAAGCTTTCTTT
TRBV28	TRBJ2-7	TRBD1	NA	16	CASSTRTTGGMSEQYF	TGTGCCAGCAGTACCCGGACGACAGGGGGGATGAGCGAGCAGTACTTC
TRBV30	TRBJ1-1	TRBD1	NA	14	CAGGDRGFGTEAFF	TGTGCCGGGGGGGACAGGGGATTTGGCACTGAAGCTTTCTTT
TRBV7-9	TRBJ2-7	NA	NA	12	CASGDGSYEQYF	TGTGCCAGTGGGGACGGAAGCTACGAGCAGTACTTC
TRBV6-1	TRBJ1-1	NA	NA	13	CASSEILNTEAFF	TGTGCCAGCAGTGAAATTCTGAACACTGAAGCTTTCTTT
TRBV14	TRBJ1-1	NA	NA	13	CASSQGERAEAFF	TGTGCCAGCAGCCAAGGGGAGAGGGCTGAAGCTTTCTTT
TRBV28	TRBJ2-3	NA	NA	11	CASSFFGPQYF	TGTGCCAGCAGTTTTTTCGGGCCCCAGTATTTT
TRBV7-2	TRBJ2-3	NA	NA	15	CASTTGDWRTDTQYF	TGTGCCAGCACCACCGGAGACTGGCGCACAGATACGCAGTATTTT
TRBV7-6	TRBJ1-6	TRBD1	NA	15	CASSLAGTENSPLHF	TGTGCCAGCAGCTTAGCCGGGACAGAAAATTCACCCCTCCACTTT
TRBV11-2	TRBJ2-6	NA	NA	15	CASSLGDLLANVLTF	TGTGCCAGCAGCTTAGGTGACCTGCTGGCCAACGTCCTGACTTTC
TRBV7-2	TRBJ2-7	TRBD1	few	17	CASNFRLGAGGWSEQYF	TGTGCCAGCAATTTCAGACTTGGGGCAGGGGGCTGGTCCGAGCAGTACTTC
TRBV11-2	TRBJ2-7	NA	few	17	CASSFQRPGLLNGEQYF	TGTGCCAGCAGCTTCCAACGTCCGGGACTCCTTAATGGTGAGCAGTACTTC
TRBV4-3	TRBJ2-3	NA	NA	16	CASSLSRDLITDTQYF	TGCGCCAGCAGCCTAAGTCGGGACTTGATCACAGATACGCAGTATTTT
TRBV6-1	TRBJ1-2	NA	NA	12	CASSRRDYGYTF	TGTGCCAGCAGTCGGAGGGACTATGGCTACACCTTC
TRBV4-1	TRBJ1-5	NA	NA	15	CASSKVTGNNQPQHF	TGCGCCAGCAGCAAAGTGACTGGCAACAATCAGCCCCAGCATTTT
TRBV7-9	TRBJ1-6	NA	large	13	CASSLVRDSPLHF	TGTGCCAGCAGCTTAGTTAGAGACTCACCCCTCCACTTT
TRBV4-3	TRBJ2-7	NA	few	15	CASSQDSVPSYEQYF	TGCGCCAGCAGCCAAGATTCGGTCCCCTCCTACGAGCAGTACTTC
TRBV10-3	TRBJ2-1	NA	NA	12	CAITRANNEQFF	TGTGCCATCACCAGGGCGAACAATGAGCAGTTCTTC
TRBV7-2	TRBJ2-7	NA	NA	15	CASSLFFSGYYEQYF	TGTGCCAGCAGCTTATTTTTTTCCGGGTACTACGAGCAGTACTTC
TRBV14	TRBJ2-5	NA	NA	19	CASSLKQLRTVKNQETQYF	TGTGCCAGCAGCCTAAAGCAGCTTAGGACAGTAAAAAACCAAGAGACCCAGTACTTC
TRBV27	TRBJ2-5	TRBD1	NA	12	CASSLPGGTQYF	TGTGCCAGCAGTTTACCAGGGGGGACCCAGTACTTC
TRBV29-1	TRBJ1-2	NA	NA	10	CSVIWDGYTF	TGCAGCGTTATATGGGATGGCTACACCTTC
TRBV6-5	TRBJ1-4	NA	NA	15	CASSYSGTVNEKLFF	TGTGCCAGCAGTTACTCCGGGACGGTTAATGAAAAACTGTTTTTT
TRBV11-2	TRBJ1-1	NA	NA	14	CASSFLSGYTEAFF	TGTGCCAGCAGCTTCCTTTCAGGGTACACTGAAGCTTTCTTT
TRBV19	TRBJ1-5	NA	NA	17	CASSTYTGNSGNQPQHF	TGTGCCAGTAGTACCTATACAGGAAATTCGGGCAATCAGCCCCAGCATTTT
TRBV19	TRBJ2-7	NA	NA	17	CASSPSPKGLSSYEQYF	TGTGCCAGTAGTCCCTCCCCGAAAGGTCTCAGCTCCTACGAGCAGTACTTC
TRBV6-1	TRBJ2-2	NA	NA	15	CASSDGTRFTGELFF	TGTGCCAGCAGTGACGGGACAAGATTCACCGGGGAGCTGTTTTTT
TRBV6-6	TRBJ2-1	NA	NA	14	CASSYAAWDNEQFF	TGTGCCAGCAGTTACGCGGCCTGGGACAATGAGCAGTTCTTC
TRBV6-5	TRBJ1-2	NA	NA	14	CASSYSGPSDGYTF	TGTGCCAGCAGTTACTCGGGACCATCGGATGGCTACACCTTC
TRBV13	TRBJ1-1	NA	once	14	CASSGSPGVTEAFF	TGTGCCAGCAGCGGATCACCGGGTGTCACTGAAGCTTTCTTT
TRBV30	TRBJ2-2	NA	NA	15	CAWSLGGSFTGELFF	TGTGCCTGGAGTTTAGGGGGGTCTTTCACCGGGGAGCTGTTTTTT
TRBV10-3	TRBJ1-2	TRBD1	few	12	CAISDRGEGYTF	TGTGCCATCAGTGACAGGGGGGAAGGCTACACCTTC
TRBV5-1	TRBJ2-7	NA	NA	15	CASSLGVAKTYEQYF	TGCGCCAGCAGCTTAGGAGTAGCGAAGACTTACGAGCAGTACTTC
TRBV7-3	TRBJ2-1	TRBD2	NA	14	CASSNPGTNNEQFF	TGTGCCAGCAGCAATCCCGGGACTAACAATGAGCAGTTCTTC
TRBV5-6	TRBJ2-1	NA	NA	14	CASSLYPSNNEQFF	TGTGCCAGCAGCTTGTATCCTAGTAACAATGAGCAGTTCTTC
TRBV10-1	TRBJ2-1	NA	large	14	CASSVGGGVNEQFF	TGCGCCAGCAGTGTTGGAGGGGGAGTAAATGAGCAGTTCTTC
TRBV30	TRBJ2-7	TRBD1	few	18	CAWSGAVPRAGQGYEQYF	TGTGCCTGGAGTGGGGCGGTCCCCCGAGCGGGACAGGGCTACGAGCAGTACTTC
TRBV19	TRBJ2-7	NA	few	14	CASSTKGGRYEQYF	TGTGCCAGTAGTACGAAGGGGGGCCGGTACGAGCAGTACTTC
TRBV14	TRBJ2-7	NA	NA	15	CASSQGIRAPYEQYF	TGTGCCAGCAGCCAAGGGATCAGGGCTCCCTACGAGCAGTACTTC
TRBV7-2	TRBJ2-1	TRBD2	NA	15	CASSLSGVSYNEQFF	TGTGCCAGCAGCTTAAGCGGGGTGTCCTACAATGAGCAGTTCTTC
TRBV4-1	TRBJ2-3	NA	few	15	CASSQYGAGTDTQYF	TGCGCCAGCAGCCAATACGGGGCAGGGACAGATACGCAGTATTTT